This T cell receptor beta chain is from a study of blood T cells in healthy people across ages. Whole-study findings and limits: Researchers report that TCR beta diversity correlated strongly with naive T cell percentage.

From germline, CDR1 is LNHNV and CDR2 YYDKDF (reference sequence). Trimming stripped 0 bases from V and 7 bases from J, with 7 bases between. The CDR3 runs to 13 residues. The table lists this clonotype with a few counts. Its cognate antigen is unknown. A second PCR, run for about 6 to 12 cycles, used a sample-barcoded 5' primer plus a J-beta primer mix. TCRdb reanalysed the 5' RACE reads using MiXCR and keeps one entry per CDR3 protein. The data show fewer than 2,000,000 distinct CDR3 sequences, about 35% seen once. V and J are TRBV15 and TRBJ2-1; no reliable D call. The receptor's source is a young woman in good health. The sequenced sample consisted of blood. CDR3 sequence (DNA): TGTGCCACCAGCAGAGAAATTGTTAATGAGCAGTTCTTC. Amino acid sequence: CATSREIVNEQFF.